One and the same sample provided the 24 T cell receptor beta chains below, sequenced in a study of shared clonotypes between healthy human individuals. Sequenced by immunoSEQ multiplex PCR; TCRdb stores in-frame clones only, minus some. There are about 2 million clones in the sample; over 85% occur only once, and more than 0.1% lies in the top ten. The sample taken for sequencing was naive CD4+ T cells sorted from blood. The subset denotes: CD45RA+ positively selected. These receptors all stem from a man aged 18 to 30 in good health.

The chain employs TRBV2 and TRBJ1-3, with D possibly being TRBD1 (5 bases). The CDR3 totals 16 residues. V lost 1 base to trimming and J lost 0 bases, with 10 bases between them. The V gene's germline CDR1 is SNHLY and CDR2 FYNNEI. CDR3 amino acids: CASSEGGSASGNTIYF. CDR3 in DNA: TGTGCCAGCAGTGAAGGGGGCAGCGCCTCTGGAAACACCATATATTTT.

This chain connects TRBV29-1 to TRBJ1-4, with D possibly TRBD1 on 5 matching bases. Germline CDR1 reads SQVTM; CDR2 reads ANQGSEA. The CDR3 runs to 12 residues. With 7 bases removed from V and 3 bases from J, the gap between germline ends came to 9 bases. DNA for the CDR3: TGCAGCGCTGGGGCAGCTAATGAAAAACTGTTTTTT. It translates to CSAGAANEKLFF.

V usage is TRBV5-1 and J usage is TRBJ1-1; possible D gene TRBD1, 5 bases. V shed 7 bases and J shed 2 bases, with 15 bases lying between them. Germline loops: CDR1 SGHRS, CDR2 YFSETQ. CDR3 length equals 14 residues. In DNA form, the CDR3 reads TGCGCCAGCGGCGAAAACACAGGCAACACTGAAGCTTTCTTT. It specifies CASGENTGNTEAFF. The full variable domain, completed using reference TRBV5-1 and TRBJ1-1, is KAGVTQTPRYLIKTRGQQVTLSCSPISGHRSVSWYQQTPGQGLQFLFEYFSETQRNKGNFPGRFSGRQFSNSRSEMNVSTLELGDSALYLCASGENTGNTEAFFGQGTRLTVV.

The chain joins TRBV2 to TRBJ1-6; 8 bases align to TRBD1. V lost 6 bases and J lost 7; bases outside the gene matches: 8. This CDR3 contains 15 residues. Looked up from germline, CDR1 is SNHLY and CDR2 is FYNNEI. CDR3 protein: CASRGQGLGNSPLHF. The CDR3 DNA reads TGTGCCAGCAGAGGACAGGGTCTAGGGAATTCACCCCTCCACTTT.

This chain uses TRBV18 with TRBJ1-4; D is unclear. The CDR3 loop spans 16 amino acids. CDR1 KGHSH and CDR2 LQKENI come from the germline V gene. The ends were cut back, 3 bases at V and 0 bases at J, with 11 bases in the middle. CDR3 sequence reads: CASSPGEVSTNEKLFF. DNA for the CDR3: TGTGCCAGCTCACCGGGAGAGGTGTCAACTAATGAAAAACTGTTTTTT.

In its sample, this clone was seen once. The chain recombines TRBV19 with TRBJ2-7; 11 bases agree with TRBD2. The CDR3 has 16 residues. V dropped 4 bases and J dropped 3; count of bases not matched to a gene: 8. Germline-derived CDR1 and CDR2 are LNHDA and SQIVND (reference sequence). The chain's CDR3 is CASSKGLAGGGYEQYF. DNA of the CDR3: TGTGCCAGTAGTAAAGGGCTAGCGGGAGGAGGCTACGAGCAGTACTTC.

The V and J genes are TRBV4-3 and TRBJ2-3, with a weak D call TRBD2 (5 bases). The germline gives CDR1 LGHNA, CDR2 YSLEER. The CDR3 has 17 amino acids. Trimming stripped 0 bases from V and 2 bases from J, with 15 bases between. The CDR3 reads CASSQDLAQDLTDTQYF. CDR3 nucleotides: TGCGCCAGCAGCCAAGATTTAGCGCAGGACCTCACAGATACGCAGTATTTT.

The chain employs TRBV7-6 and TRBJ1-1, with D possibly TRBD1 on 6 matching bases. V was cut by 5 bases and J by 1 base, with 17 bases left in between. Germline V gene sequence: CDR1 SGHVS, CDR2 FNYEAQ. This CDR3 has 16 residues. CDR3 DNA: TGTGCCAGCAGCGCACGGGGGGACATACAGAACACTGAAGCTTTCTTT. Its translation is CASSARGDIQNTEAFF. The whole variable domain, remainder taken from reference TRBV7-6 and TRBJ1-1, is GAGVSQSPRYKVTKRGQDVALRCDPISGHVSLYWYRQALGQGPEFLTYFNYEAQQDKSGLPNDRFSAERPEGSISTLTIQRTEQRDSAMYRCASSARGDIQNTEAFFGQGTRLTVV.

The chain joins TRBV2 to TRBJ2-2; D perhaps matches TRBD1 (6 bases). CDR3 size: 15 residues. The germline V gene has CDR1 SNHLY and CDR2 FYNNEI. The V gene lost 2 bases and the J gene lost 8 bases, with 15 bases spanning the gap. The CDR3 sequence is CASSEHTGTAGELFF. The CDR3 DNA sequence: TGTGCCAGCAGTGAACATACAGGGACCGCAGGGGAGCTGTTTTTT.

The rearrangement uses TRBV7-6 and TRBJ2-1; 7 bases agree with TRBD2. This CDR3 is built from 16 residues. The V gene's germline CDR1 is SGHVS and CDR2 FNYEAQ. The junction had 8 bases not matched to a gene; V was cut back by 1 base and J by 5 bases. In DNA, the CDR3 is TGTGCCAGCAGCTTAGAGCGAGGGACTAAAAACAATGAGCAGTTCTTC. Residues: CASSLERGTKNNEQFF.

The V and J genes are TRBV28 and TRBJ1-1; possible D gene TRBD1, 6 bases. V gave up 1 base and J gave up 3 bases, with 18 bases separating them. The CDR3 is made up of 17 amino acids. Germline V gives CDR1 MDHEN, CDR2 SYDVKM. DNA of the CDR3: TGTGCCAGCAGTTTATACCAGGGGTGGAGGCTAGACACTGAAGCTTTCTTT. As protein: CASSLYQGWRLDTEAFF.

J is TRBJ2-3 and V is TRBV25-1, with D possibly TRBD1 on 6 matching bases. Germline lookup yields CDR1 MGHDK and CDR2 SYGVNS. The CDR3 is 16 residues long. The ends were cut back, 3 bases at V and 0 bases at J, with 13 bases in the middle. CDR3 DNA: TGTGCCAGCAGTGACCTCCAGGGGATTAGCACAGATACGCAGTATTTT. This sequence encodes CASSDLQGISTDTQYF. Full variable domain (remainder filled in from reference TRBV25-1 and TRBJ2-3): EADIYQTPRYLVIGTGKKITLECSQTMGHDKMYWYQQDPGMELHLIHYSYGVNSTEKGDLSSESTVSRIRTEHFPLTLESARPSHTSQYLCASSDLQGISTDTQYFGPGTRLTVL.

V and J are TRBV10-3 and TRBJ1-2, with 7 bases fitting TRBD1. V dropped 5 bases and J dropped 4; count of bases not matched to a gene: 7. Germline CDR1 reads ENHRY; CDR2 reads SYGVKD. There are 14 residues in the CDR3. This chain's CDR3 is CAISRTGEPYGYTF. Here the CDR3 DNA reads TGTGCCATCAGTAGGACAGGAGAACCCTATGGCTACACCTTC.

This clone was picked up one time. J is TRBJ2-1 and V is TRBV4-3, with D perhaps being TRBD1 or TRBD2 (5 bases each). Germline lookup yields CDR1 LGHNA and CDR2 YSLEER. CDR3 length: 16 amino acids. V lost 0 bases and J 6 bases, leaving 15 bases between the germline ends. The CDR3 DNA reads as TGCGCCAGCAGCCAAGATGTGGGACCAGTCTTCAATGAGCAGTTCTTC. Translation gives CASSQDVGPVFNEQFF.

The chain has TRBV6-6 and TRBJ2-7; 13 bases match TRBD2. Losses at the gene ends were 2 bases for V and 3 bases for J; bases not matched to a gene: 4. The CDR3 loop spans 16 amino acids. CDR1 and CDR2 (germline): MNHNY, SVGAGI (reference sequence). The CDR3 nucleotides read TGTGCCAGCAGTTACCGGACTAGCGGGGGACACTACGAGCAGTACTTC. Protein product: CASSYRTSGGHYEQYF.

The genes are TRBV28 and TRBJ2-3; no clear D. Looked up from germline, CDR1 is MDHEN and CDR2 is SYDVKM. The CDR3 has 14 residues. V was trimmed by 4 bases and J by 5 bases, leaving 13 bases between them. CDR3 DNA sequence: TGTGCCAGCAGTTCTCTAAGAAGGGTAGATACGCAGTATTTT. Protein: CASSSLRRVDTQYF.

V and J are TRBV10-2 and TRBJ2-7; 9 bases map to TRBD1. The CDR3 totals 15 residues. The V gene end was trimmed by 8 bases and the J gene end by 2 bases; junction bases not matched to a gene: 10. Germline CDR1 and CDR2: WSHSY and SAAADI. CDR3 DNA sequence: TGCGCCAGCTGCTCCACCGGGACAGGGACCTACGAGCAGTACTTC. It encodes CASCSTGTGTYEQYF.

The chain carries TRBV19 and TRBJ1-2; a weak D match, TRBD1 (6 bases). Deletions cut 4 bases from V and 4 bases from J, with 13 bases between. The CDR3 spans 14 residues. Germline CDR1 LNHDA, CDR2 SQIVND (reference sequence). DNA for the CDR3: TGTGCCAGTAGTAGACAGGCGACGAGCTATGGCTACACCTTC. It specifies CASSRQATSYGYTF. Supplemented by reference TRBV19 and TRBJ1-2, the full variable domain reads DGGITQSPKYLFRKEGQNVTLSCEQNLNHDAMYWYRQDPGQGLRLIYYSQIVNDFQKGDIAEGYSVSREKKESFPLTVTSAQKNPTAFYLCASSRQATSYGYTFGSGTRLTVV.

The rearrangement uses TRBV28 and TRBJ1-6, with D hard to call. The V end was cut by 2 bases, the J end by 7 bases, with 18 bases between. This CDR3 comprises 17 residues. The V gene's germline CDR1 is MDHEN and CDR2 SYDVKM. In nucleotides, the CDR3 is TGTGCCAGCAGTTTACATGGGGTGCTAAAAAAAAATTCACCCCTCCACTTT. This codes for CASSLHGVLKKNSPLHF.

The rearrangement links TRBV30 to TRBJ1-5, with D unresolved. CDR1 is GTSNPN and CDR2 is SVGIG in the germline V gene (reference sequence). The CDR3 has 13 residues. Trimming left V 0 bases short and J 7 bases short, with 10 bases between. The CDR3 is CAWSVGDGQPQHF. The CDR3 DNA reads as TGTGCCTGGAGTGTCGGGGATGGACAGCCCCAGCATTTT.

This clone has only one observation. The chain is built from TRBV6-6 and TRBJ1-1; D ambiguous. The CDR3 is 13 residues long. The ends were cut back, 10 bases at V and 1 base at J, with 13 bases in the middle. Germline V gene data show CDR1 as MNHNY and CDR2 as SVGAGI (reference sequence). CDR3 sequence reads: CATMTAENTEAFF. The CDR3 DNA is TGTGCCACAATGACGGCCGAGAACACTGAAGCTTTCTTT.

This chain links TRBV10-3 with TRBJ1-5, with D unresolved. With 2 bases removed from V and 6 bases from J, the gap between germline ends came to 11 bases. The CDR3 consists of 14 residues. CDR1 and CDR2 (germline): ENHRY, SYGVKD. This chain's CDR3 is CAISEDSSFQPQHF. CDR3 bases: TGTGCCATCAGTGAGGATTCGAGTTTTCAGCCCCAGCATTTT.

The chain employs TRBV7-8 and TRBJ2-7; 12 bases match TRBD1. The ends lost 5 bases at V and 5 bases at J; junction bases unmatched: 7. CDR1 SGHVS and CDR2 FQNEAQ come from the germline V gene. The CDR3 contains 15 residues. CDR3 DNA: TGTGCCAGCAGCAAACCGGGACAGGGGGCCCACGAGCAGTACTTC. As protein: CASSKPGQGAHEQYF.

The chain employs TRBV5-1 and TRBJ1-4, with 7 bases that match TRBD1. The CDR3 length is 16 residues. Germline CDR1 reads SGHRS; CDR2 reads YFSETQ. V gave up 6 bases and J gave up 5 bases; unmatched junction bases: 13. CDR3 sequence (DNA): TGCGCCAGCACCGTTGCTGGGGGACAGCGGAATGAAAAACTGTTTTTT. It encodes CASTVAGGQRNEKLFF.